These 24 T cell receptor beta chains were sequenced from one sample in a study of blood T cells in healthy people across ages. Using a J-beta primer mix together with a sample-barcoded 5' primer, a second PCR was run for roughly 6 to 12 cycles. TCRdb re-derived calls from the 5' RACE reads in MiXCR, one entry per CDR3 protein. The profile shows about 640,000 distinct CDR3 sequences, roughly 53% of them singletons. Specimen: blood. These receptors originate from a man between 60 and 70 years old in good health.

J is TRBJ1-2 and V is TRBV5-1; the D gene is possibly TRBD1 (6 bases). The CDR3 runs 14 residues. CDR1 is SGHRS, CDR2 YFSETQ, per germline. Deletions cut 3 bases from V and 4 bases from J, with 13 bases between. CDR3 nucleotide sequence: TGCGCCAGCAGCTCGACAGGTGGGGTCTATGGCTACACCTTC. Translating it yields CASSSTGGVYGYTF. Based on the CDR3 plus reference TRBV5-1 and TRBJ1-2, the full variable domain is KAGVTQTPRYLIKTRGQQVTLSCSPISGHRSVSWYQQTPGQGLQFLFEYFSETQRNKGNFPGRFSGRQFSNSRSEMNVSTLELGDSALYLCASSSTGGVYGYTFGSGTRLTVV.

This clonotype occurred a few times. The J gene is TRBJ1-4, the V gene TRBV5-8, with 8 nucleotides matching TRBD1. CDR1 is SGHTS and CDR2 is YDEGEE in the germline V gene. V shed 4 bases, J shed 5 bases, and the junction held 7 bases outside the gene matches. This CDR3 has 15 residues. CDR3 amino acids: CASSAGDRQNEKLFF. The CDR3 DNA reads TGTGCCAGCAGCGCCGGGGACAGGCAAAATGAAAAACTGTTTTTT.

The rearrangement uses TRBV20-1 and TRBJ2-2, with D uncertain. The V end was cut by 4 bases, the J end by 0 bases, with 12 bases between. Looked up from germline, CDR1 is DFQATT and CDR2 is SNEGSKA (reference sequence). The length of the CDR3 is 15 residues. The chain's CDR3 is CSANGRSANTGELFF. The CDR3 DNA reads TGCAGTGCTAATGGGCGGAGCGCGAACACCGGGGAGCTGTTTTTT.

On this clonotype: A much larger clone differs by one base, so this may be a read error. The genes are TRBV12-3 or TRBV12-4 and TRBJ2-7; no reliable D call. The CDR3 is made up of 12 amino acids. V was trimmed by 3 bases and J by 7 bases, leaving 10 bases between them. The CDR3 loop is CASSLALDEQYF. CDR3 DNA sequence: TGTGCCAGCAGTTTGGCCCTGGATGAGCAGTACTTC.

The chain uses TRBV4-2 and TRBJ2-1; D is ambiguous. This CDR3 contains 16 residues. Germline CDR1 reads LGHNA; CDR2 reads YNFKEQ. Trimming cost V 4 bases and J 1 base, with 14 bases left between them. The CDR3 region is CASSPRYMESYNEQFF. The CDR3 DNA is TGTGCCAGCAGCCCCCGGTACATGGAGTCCTACAATGAGCAGTTCTTC.

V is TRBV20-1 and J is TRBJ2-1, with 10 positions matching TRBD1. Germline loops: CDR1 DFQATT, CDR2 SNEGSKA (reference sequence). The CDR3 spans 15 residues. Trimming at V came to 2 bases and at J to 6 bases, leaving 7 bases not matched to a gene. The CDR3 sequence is CSARPPGQGSNEQFF. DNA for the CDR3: TGCAGTGCTAGACCACCGGGACAGGGGTCCAATGAGCAGTTCTTC.

The CDR3 nucleotides are TGCGCCAGCAGCTTGGGACTAGCGCAGTACCAAGAGACCCAGTACTTC. This encodes CASSLGLAQYQETQYF. The genes are TRBV5-1 and TRBJ2-5, with 8 nucleotides matching TRBD2. The ends lost 0 bases at V and 0 bases at J; junction bases unmatched: 4. Germline loops: CDR1 SGHRS, CDR2 YFSETQ. The CDR3 runs to 16 residues.

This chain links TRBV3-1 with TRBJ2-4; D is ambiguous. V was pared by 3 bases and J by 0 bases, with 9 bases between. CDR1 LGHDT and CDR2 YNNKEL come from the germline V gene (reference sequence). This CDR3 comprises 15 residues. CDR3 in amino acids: CASSQGELAKNIQYF. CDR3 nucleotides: TGTGCCAGCAGCCAGGGCGAACTAGCCAAAAACATTCAGTACTTC.

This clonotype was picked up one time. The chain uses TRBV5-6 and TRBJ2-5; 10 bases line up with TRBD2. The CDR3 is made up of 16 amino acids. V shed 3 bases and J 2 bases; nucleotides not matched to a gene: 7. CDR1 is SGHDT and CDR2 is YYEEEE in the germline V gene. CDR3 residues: CASSWASGGQQETQYF. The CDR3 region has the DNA TGTGCCAGCAGCTGGGCTAGCGGGGGCCAACAAGAGACCCAGTACTTC.

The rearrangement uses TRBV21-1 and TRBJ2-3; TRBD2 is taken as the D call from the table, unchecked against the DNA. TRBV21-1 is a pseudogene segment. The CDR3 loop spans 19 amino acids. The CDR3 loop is CASSKFKGTSGGSTDTQYF. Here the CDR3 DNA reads TGTGCCAGCAGCAAATTCAAGGGGACTAGCGGGGGAAGCACAGATACGCAGTATTTT.

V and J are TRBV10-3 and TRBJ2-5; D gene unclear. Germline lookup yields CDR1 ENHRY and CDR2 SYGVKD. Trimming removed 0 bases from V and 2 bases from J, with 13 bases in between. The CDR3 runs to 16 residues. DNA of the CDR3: TGTGCCATCAGTGAGTCATCGGACGTCGGGCAAGAGACCCAGTACTTC. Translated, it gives CAISESSDVGQETQYF.

This chain's CDR3 is CASSYQPGGGRDNEQFF. The CDR3, as DNA: TGTGCCAGCAGCTACCAGCCGGGCGGGGGGAGGGACAATGAGCAGTTCTTC. V usage is TRBV7-2 and J usage is TRBJ2-1, with 8 positions matching TRBD2. Germline trimming cut 4 bases from V and 5 bases from J; bases unmatched to any gene: 13. The CDR3 is 17 residues long. Germline loops: CDR1 SGHTA, CDR2 FQGNSA. Combining the CDR3 with reference TRBV7-2 and TRBJ2-1 gives the whole variable domain GAGVSQSPSNKVTEKGKDVELRCDPISGHTALYWYRQSLGQGLEFLIYFQGNSAPDKSGLPSDRFSAERTGGSVSTLTIQRTQQEDSAVYLCASSYQPGGGRDNEQFFGPGTRLTVL.

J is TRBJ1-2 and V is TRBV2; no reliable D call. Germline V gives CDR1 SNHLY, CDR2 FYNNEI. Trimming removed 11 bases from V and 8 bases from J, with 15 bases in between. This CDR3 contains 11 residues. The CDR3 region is CACALSWGYTF. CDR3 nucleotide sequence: TGTGCCTGCGCGCTGTCGTGGGGCTACACCTTC. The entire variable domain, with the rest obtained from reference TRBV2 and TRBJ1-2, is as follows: EPEVTQTPSHQVTQMGQEVILRCVPISNHLYFYWYRQILGQKVEFLVSFYNNEISEKSEIFDDQFSVERPDGSNFTLKIRSTKLEDSAMYFCACALSWGYTFGSGTRLTVV.

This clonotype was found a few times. The CDR3 nucleotides read TGCGCCAGCAGCCAGCTACTAGCGGGGAGCTCAGATACGCAGTATTTT. This gives the protein CASSQLLAGSSDTQYF. This chain joins TRBV4-1 and TRBJ2-3, with 10 bases identical to TRBD2. The ends lost 3 bases at V and 4 bases at J; junction bases unmatched: 7. This CDR3 has 16 amino acids. Germline CDR1 reads MGHRA; CDR2 reads YSYEKL.

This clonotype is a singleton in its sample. The CDR3 loop is CAISESKTGTDTQYF. In nucleotides, the CDR3 is TGTGCCATCAGTGAGTCGAAAACCGGCACAGATACGCAGTATTTT. This chain connects TRBV10-3 to TRBJ2-3; D unclear. Trimming took 0 bases from V and 1 from J, leaving 8 bases between them. The CDR3 runs 15 residues. The germline CDR1 and CDR2 sequences are ENHRY and SYGVKD.

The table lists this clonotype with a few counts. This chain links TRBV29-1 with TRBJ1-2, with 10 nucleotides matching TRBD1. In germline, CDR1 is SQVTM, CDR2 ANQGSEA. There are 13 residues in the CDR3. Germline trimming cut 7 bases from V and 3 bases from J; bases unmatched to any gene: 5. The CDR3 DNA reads TGCAGCGCCGGGACAGGGGTCGACTATGGCTACACCTTC. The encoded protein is CSAGTGVDYGYTF.

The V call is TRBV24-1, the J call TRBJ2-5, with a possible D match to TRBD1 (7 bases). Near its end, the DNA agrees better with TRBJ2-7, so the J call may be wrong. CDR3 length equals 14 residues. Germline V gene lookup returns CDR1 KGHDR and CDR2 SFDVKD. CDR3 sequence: CATSDRPQGGEQYF. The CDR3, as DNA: TGTGCCACCAGTGACCGTCCTCAGGGGGGCGAGCAGTACTTC.

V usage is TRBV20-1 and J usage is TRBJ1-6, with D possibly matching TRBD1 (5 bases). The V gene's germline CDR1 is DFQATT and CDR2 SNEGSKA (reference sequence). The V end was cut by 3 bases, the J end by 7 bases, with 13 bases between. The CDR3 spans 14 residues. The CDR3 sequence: CSASVTGPNSPLHF. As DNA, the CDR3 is TGCAGTGCTAGTGTGACGGGACCGAATTCACCCCTCCACTTT.

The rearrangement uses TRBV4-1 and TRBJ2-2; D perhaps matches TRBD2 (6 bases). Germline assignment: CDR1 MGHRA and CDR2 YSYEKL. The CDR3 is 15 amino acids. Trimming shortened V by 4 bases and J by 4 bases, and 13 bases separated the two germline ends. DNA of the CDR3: TGCGCCAGCAGCCTCGGGGACTCCATCACCGGGGAGCTGTTTTTT. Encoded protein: CASSLGDSITGELFF.

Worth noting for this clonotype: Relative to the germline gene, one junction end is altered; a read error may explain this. CDR3 amino acids: CASGRGRNSLLHF. The CDR3 nucleotides are TGTGCCAGCGGCAGGGGGAGGAATTCACTCCTCCACTTT. This chain uses TRBV27 with TRBJ1-6; 7 nucleotides align to TRBD1. This CDR3 is built from 13 residues. Germline lookup yields CDR1 MNHEY and CDR2 SMNVEV (reference sequence).

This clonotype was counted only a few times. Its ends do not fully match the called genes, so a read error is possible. The CDR3, as DNA: TGCGGCGTCCAGGGGGGCCCCTTCCAAGAGACCCAGTACTTC. Protein: CGVQGGPFQETQYF. The chain carries TRBV29-1 and TRBJ2-5, with a possible D match to TRBD1 (7 bases). This CDR3 contains 14 residues. Germline lookup yields CDR1 SQVTM and CDR2 ANQGSEA.

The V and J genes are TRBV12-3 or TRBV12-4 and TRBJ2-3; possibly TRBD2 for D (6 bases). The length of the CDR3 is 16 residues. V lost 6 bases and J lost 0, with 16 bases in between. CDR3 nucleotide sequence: TGTGCCAGCAGCCCCGCCGCGGGGCCAAGCACAGATACGCAGTATTTT. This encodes CASSPAAGPSTDTQYF.

The CDR3 sequence is CASSGFNGGLNSPLHF. The CDR3 nucleotides are TGTGCCAGCAGTGGTTTTAACGGGGGTTTGAATTCACCCCTCCACTTT. V is TRBV25-1 and J is TRBJ1-6, with D tentatively TRBD1 (5 bases). The germline gives CDR1 MGHDK, CDR2 SYGVNS. Trimming left V 4 bases short and J 7 bases short, with 17 bases between. The CDR3 loop spans 16 amino acids. Full variable domain (remainder filled in from reference TRBV25-1 and TRBJ1-6): EADIYQTPRYLVIGTGKKITLECSQTMGHDKMYWYQQDPGMELHLIHYSYGVNSTEKGDLSSESTVSRIRTEHFPLTLESARPSHTSQYLCASSGFNGGLNSPLHFGNGTRLTVT.

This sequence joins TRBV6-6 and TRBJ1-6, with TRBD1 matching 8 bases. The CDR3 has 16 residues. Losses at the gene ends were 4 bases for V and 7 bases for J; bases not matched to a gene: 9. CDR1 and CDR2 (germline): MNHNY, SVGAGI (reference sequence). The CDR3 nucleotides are TGTGCCAGCAGTTCCCCGGTCCAGGGGGCGAATTCACCCCTCCACTTT. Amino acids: CASSSPVQGANSPLHF.